This TCR beta chain was identified in a study of cytomegalovirus exposure and HLA in healthy donors. Generated by immunoSEQ multiplex PCR, the TCRdb table keeps only in-frame clones and is missing some. The data hold around 160,000 clones, with approximately 81% observed a single time. Note on this clone: Its cognate antigen is unknown.

Findings and limits, study-wide: Among TCR sequences, most were rare, though some public TCRs appeared in many donors. Researchers reported that a few CMV-associated chains were confirmed in vitro as CMV antigen-specific.

The sequence derives from a man younger than 40 in good health and CMV-seropositive. Sequences were obtained from PBMCs.

The CDR3 here is CASSLPAGGPGEQFF. CDR3 in DNA: TGCGCCAGCAGCTTGCCAGCGGGGGGGCCGGGGGAGCAGTTCTTC. The V and J genes are TRBV5-1 and TRBJ2-1, with 10 bases fitting TRBD2. V lost 1 base to trimming and J lost 10 bases; unmatched junction nucleotides: 8. CDR1 is SGHRS, CDR2 YFSETQ, per germline. The CDR3 runs 15 residues.